Each of the 8 T cell receptor beta chains below was sequenced from the same sample in a study of beta chain features in type 1 diabetes (dated by TCRdb to the late 2010s). Library method: the immunoSEQ multiplex PCR assay. The entire isolated RNA was reverse transcribed using the High Capacity cDNA Reverse Transcription Kit, and thus expressed TCRB transcripts were sequenced. TCRdb retrieved this table from immuneACCESS and kept in-frame rearrangements only. Not all clones are present; in checked studies, unresolved V genes account for under half, and no reason is known for the remainder. Counted in this sample were a few hundred thousand clones; more than 9.5% of them appeared once. About 0.014% of the sample comes from the top ten. The sample taken for sequencing was naive CD4+ T cells from blood. The cell subset or site label for this specimen denotes: true naive CD4+ T cells. All receptors derive from a woman aged 25 to 45 in good health.

CDR3 residues: CASSEQGNTGELFF. The CDR3 DNA reads TGTGCCAGCAGCGAACAGGGGAACACCGGGGAGCTGTTTTTT. The chain recombines TRBV11-2 with TRBJ2-2, with D possibly matching TRBD1 (6 bases). V lost 5 bases and J 1 base, leaving 8 bases between the germline ends. In germline, CDR1 is SGHAT, CDR2 FQNNGV. This CDR3 region has 14 residues.

This clone was detected only a few times. Written as DNA, the CDR3 is TGTGCCAGCAGCTTAATAGGACTAGCGGATAGCACAGATACGCAGTATTTT. It codes for CASSLIGLADSTDTQYF. V usage is TRBV7-3 and J usage is TRBJ2-3; 10 nucleotides agree with TRBD2. The CDR3 is 17 amino acids. The germline V gene encodes CDR1 SGHTA and CDR2 FQGTGA. V was pared by 1 base and J by 0 bases, with 4 bases of the junction left unmatched.

This chain connects TRBV28 to TRBJ1-5; weak D call: TRBD1 (5 bases). This CDR3 has 19 residues. In germline, CDR1 is MDHEN, CDR2 SYDVKM. V was pared by 5 bases and J by 1 base, with 24 bases between. For the CDR3, the DNA is TGTGCCAGCAGTCGCCTCCGGCAGGGAGGTCGGTCGAGCAATCAGCCCCAGCATTTT. Amino acid sequence: CASSRLRQGGRSSNQPQHF.

V is TRBV30 and J is TRBJ1-5, with D maybe TRBD1 (5 bases). The CDR3 covers 13 residues. Germline CDR1 GTSNPN, CDR2 SVGIG (reference sequence). V lost 7 bases and J 4 bases, leaving 14 bases between the germline ends. CDR3 DNA: TGTGCCTTAGCAGGGCCCCTAAATCAGCCCCAGCATTTT. It codes for CALAGPLNQPQHF. Full variable domain (outside the CDR3, taken from reference TRBV30 and TRBJ1-5): SQTIHQWPATLVQPVGSPLSLECTVEGTSNPNLYWYRQAAGRGLQLLFYSVGIGQISSEVPQNLSASRPQDRQFILSSKKLLLSDSGFYLCALAGPLNQPQHFGDGTRLSIL.

There are a few counts of this clone. The chain uses TRBV7-9 and TRBJ2-6, with a possible D match to TRBD1 (6 bases). V was shortened by 1 base and J by 4 bases, with 14 bases between the two germline ends. CDR3 size: 17 residues. Per germline, CDR1 SEHNR and CDR2 FQNEAQ (reference sequence). The CDR3 bases are TGTGCCAGCAGCTTAGACGGGAACAGGGTAGGGGCCAACGTCCTGACTTTC. It is translated as CASSLDGNRVGANVLTF.

This clone occurred a few times. This chain uses TRBV5-1 with TRBJ2-1, with 9 bases matching TRBD2. The CDR3 is made up of 18 amino acids. Trimming took 4 bases from V and 0 from J; bases not matched to a gene: 11. CDR1 and CDR2 (germline): SGHRS, YFSETQ. The CDR3 spells CASSGIALSGGSYNEQFF. DNA of the CDR3: TGCGCCAGCAGCGGGATCGCCCTTAGCGGGGGCTCCTACAATGAGCAGTTCTTC.

The chain recombines TRBV27 with TRBJ2-2, with a tentative D call TRBD1 (6 bases). The V and J ends lost 3 bases and 1 base respectively, with 15 bases between them. From germline, CDR1 is MNHEY and CDR2 SMNVEV (reference sequence). This CDR3 is 17 amino acids long. The DNA of the CDR3 is TGTGCCAGCAGTTTCCCCGACAGGTTGAGGAACACCGGGGAGCTGTTTTTT. Translating gives CASSFPDRLRNTGELFF.

This clone was observed a few times. The chain uses TRBV5-1 and TRBJ2-5; 11 nucleotides line up with TRBD2. The CDR3 length is 19 residues. V shed 2 bases and J 2 bases; nucleotides not matched to a gene: 14. Germline values: CDR1 SGHRS, CDR2 YFSETQ. DNA of the CDR3: TGCGCCAGCAGCTTCCGACCCACTAGCGGGAGTACCCGTCAAGAGACCCAGTACTTC. Translating it yields CASSFRPTSGSTRQETQYF. The variable domain in full, completed from reference TRBV5-1 and TRBJ2-5, reads KAGVTQTPRYLIKTRGQQVTLSCSPISGHRSVSWYQQTPGQGLQFLFEYFSETQRNKGNFPGRFSGRQFSNSRSEMNVSTLELGDSALYLCASSFRPTSGSTRQETQYFGPGTRLLVL.